This TCR beta chain originates from a study of T cells in localized non-small cell lung cancer. This clone turned up a few times. What it binds is not known. In germline, CDR1 is LNHDA, CDR2 SQIVND (reference sequence). There are 16 residues in the CDR3. V lost 7 bases and J lost 0; bases outside the gene matches: 4. Whole-study results and caveats: Higher T cell density in the blood was associated with longer overall survival, whereas higher adjacent-lung clonality associated with shorter survival. T cell clonality was highest in uninvolved adjacent lung, above tumor. For the top 100 tumor clones, a median about 50 also appeared in adjacent lung. Sequencing was restricted to one tumor region; therefore, heterogeneity remains possible.

Sequenced by immunoSEQ multiplex PCR; TCRdb stores in-frame clones only, minus some. Counted here are over 3,500 clones, approximately 31% occurring once; the ten biggest clones make up roughly 10%. The sample in question was normal lung tissue next to the tumor, obtained before any cancer treatment. The chain uses TRBV19 and TRBJ2-6, with 9 bases fitting TRBD2. The clonotype was recovered from a male donor at least 60 years old with stage III lung adenocarcinoma. The CDR3 protein is CASTSGIRSGANVLTF. CDR3 bases: TGTGCCAGTACTAGCGGGATACGCTCTGGGGCCAACGTCCTGACTTTC.